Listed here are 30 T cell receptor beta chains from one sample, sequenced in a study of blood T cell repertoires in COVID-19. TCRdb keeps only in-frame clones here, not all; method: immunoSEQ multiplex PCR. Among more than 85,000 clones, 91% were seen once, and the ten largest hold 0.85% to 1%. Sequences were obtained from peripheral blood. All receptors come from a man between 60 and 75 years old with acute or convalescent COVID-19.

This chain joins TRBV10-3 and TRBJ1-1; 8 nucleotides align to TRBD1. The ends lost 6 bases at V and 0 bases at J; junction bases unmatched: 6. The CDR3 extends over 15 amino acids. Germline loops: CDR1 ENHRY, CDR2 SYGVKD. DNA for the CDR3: TGTGCCATCAGCCGGGACAGGTCCATGAACACTGAAGCTTTCTTT. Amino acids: CAISRDRSMNTEAFF.

The CDR3 DNA is TGTGCCAGCACCACGGGTGGGAGGATCTCCGGGGAGCTGTTTTTT. It is translated as CASTTGGRISGELFF. The rearrangement uses TRBV5-4 and TRBJ2-2; D is perhaps TRBD2 (6 bases). This CDR3 is 15 amino acids long. In germline, CDR1 is SGHNT, CDR2 YYREEE (reference sequence). Trimming removed 6 bases at V and 6 bases at J, with 18 bases between. The full variable domain, in which reference TRBV5-4 and TRBJ2-2 provide the parts outside the CDR3, is ETGVTQSPTHLIKTRGQQVTLRCSSQSGHNTVSWYQQALGQGPQFIFQYYREEENGRGNFPPRFSGLQFPNYSSELNVNALELDDSALYLCASTTGGRISGELFFGEGSRLTVL.

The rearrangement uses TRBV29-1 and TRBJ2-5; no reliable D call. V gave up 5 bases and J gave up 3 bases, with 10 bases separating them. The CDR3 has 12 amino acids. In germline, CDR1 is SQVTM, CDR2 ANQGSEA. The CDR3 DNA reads TGCAGCGTTTCCCTCGCAGAAGAGACCCAGTACTTC. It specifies CSVSLAEETQYF.

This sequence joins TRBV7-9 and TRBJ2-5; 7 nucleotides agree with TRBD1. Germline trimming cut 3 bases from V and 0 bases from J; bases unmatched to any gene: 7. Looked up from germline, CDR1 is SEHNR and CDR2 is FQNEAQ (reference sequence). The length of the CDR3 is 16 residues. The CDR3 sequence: CASSFGQEMYQETQYF. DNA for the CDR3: TGTGCCAGCAGCTTCGGACAGGAAATGTACCAAGAGACCCAGTACTTC.

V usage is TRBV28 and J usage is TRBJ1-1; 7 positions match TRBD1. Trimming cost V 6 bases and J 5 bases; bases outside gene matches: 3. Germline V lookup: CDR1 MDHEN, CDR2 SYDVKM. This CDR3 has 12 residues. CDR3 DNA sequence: TGTGCCAGCAGGACAGGGTTGACTGAAGCTTTCTTT. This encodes CASRTGLTEAFF.

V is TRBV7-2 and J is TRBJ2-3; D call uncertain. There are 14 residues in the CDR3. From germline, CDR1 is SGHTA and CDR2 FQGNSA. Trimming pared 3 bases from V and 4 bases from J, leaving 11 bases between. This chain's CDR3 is CASSFRLEADTQYF. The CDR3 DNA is TGTGCCAGCAGCTTTAGGCTAGAGGCAGATACGCAGTATTTT.

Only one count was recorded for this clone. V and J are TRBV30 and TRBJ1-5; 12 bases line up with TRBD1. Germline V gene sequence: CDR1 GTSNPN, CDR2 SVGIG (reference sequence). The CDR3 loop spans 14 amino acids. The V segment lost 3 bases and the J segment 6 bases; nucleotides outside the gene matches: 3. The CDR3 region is CAWSGTGGGQPQHF. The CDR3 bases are TGTGCCTGGAGCGGGACAGGGGGCGGTCAGCCCCAGCATTTT.

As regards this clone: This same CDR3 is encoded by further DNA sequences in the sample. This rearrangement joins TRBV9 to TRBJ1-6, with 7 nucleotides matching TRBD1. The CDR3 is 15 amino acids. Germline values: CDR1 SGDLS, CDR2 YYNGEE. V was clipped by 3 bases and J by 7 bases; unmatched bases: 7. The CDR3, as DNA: TGTGCCAGCAGCGGCACCGGGACAGAGAATTCACCCCTCCACTTT. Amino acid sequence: CASSGTGTENSPLHF. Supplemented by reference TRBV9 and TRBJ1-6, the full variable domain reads DSGVTQTPKHLITATGQRVTLRCSPRSGDLSVYWYQQSLDQGLQFLIQYYNGEERAKGNILERFSAQQFPDLHSELNLSSLELGDSALYFCASSGTGTENSPLHFGNGTRLTVT.

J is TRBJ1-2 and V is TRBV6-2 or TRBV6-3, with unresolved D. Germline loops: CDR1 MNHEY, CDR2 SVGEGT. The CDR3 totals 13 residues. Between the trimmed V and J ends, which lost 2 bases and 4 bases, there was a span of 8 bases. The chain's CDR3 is CASSYVEGYGYTF. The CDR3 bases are TGTGCCAGCAGTTACGTCGAGGGCTATGGCTACACCTTC.

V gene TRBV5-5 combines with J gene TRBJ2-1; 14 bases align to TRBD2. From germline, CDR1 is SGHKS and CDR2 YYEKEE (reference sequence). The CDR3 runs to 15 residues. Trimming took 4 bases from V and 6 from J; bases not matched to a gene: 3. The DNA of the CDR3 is TGTGCCAGCAGCCGGACTAGCGGGAGGATCAATGAGCAGTTCTTC. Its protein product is CASSRTSGRINEQFF.

The CDR3 DNA follows: TGTGCCAGCACCACGGGGGGGGAATCTGGAAACACCATATATTTT. It yields the protein CASTTGGESGNTIYF. This chain joins TRBV9 and TRBJ1-3; a possible D gene is TRBD1 (5 bases). Germline lookup yields CDR1 SGDLS and CDR2 YYNGEE. The CDR3 has 15 residues. Trimming cost V 6 bases and J 1 base, with 14 bases left between them.

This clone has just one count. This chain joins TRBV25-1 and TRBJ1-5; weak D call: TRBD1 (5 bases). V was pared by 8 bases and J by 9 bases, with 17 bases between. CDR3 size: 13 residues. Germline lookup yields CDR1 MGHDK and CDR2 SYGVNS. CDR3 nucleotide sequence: TGTGCCAGCCAACCGGGGAGGGGAGGGCCCCAGCATTTT. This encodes CASQPGRGGPQHF.

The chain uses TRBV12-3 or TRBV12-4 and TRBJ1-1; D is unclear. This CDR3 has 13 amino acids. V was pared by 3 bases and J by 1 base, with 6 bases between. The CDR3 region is CASSFGRNTEAFF. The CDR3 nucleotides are TGTGCCAGCAGTTTTGGGCGGAACACTGAAGCTTTCTTT.

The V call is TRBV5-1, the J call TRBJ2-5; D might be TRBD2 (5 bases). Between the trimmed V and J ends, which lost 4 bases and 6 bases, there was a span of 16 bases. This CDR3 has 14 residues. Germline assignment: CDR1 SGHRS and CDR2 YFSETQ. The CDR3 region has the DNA TGCGCCAGCAGCGCTACGGGGAGCGAACAGACCCAGTACTTC. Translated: CASSATGSEQTQYF.

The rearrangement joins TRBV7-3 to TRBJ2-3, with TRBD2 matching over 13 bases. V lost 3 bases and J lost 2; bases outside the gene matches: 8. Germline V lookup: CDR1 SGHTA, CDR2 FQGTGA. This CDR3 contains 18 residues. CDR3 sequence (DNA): TGTGCCAGCAGCTTCTCCGGGACTAGCGGGAACCCCACAGATACGCAGTATTTT. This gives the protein CASSFSGTSGNPTDTQYF. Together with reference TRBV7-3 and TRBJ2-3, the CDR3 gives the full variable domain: GAGVSQTPSNKVTEKGKYVELRCDPISGHTALYWYRQSLGQGPEFLIYFQGTGAADDSGLPNDRFFAVRPEGSVSTLKIQRTERGDSAVYLCASSFSGTSGNPTDTQYFGPGTRLTVL.

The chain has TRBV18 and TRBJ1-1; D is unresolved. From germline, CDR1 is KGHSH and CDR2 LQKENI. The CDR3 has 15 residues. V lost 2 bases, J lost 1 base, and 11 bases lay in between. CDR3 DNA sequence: TGTGCCAGCTCACCAATAAGAGGCCAGAACACTGAAGCTTTCTTT. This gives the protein CASSPIRGQNTEAFF.

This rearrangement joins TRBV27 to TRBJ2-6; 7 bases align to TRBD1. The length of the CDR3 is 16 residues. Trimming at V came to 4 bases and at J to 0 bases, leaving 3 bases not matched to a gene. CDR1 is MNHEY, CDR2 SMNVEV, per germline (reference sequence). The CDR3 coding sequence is TGTGCCAGCAGTTATACAGGGGCCTCTGGGGCCAACGTCCTGACTTTC. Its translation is CASSYTGASGANVLTF.

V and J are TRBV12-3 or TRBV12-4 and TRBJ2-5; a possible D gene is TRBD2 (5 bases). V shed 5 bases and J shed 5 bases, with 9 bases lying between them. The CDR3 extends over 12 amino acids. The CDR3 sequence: CASSGLGETQYF. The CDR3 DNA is TGTGCCAGCAGTGGACTTGGGGAGACCCAGTACTTC.

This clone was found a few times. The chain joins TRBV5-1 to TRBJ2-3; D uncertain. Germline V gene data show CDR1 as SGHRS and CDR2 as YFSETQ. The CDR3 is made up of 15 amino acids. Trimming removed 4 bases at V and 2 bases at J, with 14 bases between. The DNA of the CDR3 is TGCGCCAGCAGCATTGGGCCTACGCCCACAGATACGCAGTATTTT. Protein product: CASSIGPTPTDTQYF.

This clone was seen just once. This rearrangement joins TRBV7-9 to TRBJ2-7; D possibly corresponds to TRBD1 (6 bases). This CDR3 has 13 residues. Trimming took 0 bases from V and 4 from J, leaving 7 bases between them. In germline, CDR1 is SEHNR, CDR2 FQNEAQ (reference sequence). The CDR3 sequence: CASSLAGGYEQYF. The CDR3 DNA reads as TGTGCCAGCAGCTTAGCAGGGGGTTACGAGCAGTACTTC.

CDR3 sequence: CASRSYNEQFF. For the CDR3, the DNA is TGTGCCAGCAGGTCATACAATGAGCAGTTCTTC. The V call is TRBV12-3 or TRBV12-4, the J call TRBJ2-1; D gene unclear. CDR3 length equals 11 residues. V was trimmed by 6 bases and J by 4 bases, leaving 4 bases between them.

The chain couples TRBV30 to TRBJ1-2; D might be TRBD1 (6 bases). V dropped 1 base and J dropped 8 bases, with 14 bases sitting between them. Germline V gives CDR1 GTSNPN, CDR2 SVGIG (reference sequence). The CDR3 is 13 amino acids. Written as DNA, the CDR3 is TGTGCCTGGAGTGAGAGGACAGTAAACGGCTACACCTTC. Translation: CAWSERTVNGYTF. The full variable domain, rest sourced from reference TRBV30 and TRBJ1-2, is SQTIHQWPATLVQPVGSPLSLECTVEGTSNPNLYWYRQAAGRGLQLLFYSVGIGQISSEVPQNLSASRPQDRQFILSSKKLLLSDSGFYLCAWSERTVNGYTFGSGTRLTVV.

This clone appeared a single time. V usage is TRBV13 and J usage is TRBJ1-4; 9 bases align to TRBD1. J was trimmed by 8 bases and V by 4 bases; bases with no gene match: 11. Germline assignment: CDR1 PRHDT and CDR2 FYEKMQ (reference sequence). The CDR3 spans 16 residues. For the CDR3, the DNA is TGTGCCAGCAGCTCCGGGGGACAGGGTGGATGGGAAAAACTGTTTTTT. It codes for CASSSGGQGGWEKLFF.

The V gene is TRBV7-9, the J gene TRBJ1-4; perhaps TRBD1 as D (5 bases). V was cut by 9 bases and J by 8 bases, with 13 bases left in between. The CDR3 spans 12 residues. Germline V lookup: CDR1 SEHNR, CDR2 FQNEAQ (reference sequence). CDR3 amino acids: CASTGLSEKLFF. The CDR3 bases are TGTGCCAGTACAGGTTTGAGCGAAAAACTGTTTTTT.

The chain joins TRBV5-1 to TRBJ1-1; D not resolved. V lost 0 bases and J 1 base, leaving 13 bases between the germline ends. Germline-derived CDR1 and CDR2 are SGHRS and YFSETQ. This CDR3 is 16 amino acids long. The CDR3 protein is CASSLGVTDRNTEAFF. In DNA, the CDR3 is TGCGCCAGCAGCTTGGGAGTTACAGACCGGAACACTGAAGCTTTCTTT. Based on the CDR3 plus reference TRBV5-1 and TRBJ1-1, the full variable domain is KAGVTQTPRYLIKTRGQQVTLSCSPISGHRSVSWYQQTPGQGLQFLFEYFSETQRNKGNFPGRFSGRQFSNSRSEMNVSTLELGDSALYLCASSLGVTDRNTEAFFGQGTRLTVV.

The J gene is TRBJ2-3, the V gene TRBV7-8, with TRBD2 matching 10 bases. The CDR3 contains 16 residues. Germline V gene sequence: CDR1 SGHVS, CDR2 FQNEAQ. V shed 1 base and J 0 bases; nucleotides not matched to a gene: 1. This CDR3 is CASSLVSGRSTDTQYF. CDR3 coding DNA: TGTGCCAGCAGCTTAGTTAGCGGGAGGAGCACAGATACGCAGTATTTT.

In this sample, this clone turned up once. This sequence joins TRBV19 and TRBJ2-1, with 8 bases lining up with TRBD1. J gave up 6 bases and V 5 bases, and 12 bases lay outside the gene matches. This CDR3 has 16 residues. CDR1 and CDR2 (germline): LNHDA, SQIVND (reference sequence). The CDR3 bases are TGTGCCAGTAGTGCCGTCCAGGGGGCGCGGGCCAATGAGCAGTTCTTC. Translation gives CASSAVQGARANEQFF. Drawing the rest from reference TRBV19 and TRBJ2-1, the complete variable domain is DGGITQSPKYLFRKEGQNVTLSCEQNLNHDAMYWYRQDPGQGLRLIYYSQIVNDFQKGDIAEGYSVSREKKESFPLTVTSAQKNPTAFYLCASSAVQGARANEQFFGPGTRLTVL.

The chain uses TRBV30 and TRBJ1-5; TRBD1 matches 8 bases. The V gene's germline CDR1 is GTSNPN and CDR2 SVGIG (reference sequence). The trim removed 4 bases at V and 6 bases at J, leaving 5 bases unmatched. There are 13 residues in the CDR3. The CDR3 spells CAWTGGDGQPQHF. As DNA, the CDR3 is TGTGCCTGGACAGGGGGCGACGGTCAGCCCCAGCATTTT.

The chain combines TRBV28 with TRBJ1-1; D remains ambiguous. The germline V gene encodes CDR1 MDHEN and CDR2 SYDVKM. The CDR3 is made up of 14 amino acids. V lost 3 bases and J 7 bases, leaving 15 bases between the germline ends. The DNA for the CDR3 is TGTGCCAGCAGTTTTTCACCGGGTCAGTATGAAGCTTTCTTT. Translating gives CASSFSPGQYEAFF.

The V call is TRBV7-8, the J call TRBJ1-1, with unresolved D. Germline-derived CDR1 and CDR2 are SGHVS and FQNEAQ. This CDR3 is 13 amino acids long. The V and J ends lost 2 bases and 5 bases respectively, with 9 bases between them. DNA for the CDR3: TGTGCCAGCAGCTTAACGGTCAGGACTGAAGCTTTCTTT. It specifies CASSLTVRTEAFF. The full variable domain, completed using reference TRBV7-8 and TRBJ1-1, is GAGVSQSPRYKVAKRGQDVALRCDPISGHVSLFWYQQALGQGPEFLTYFQNEAQLDKSGLPSDRFFAERPEGSVSTLKIQRTQQEDSAVYLCASSLTVRTEAFFGQGTRLTVV.